Below, 24 T cell receptor beta chains from the same sample are listed, as sequenced in a study of T cells after yellow fever vaccination. TCRdb re-called the 5' RACE reads with MiXCR, one entry per CDR3 protein. The sample records a few hundred thousand distinct CDR3 sequences, roughly a sixth being singletons. The specimen comprised PBMCs, sampled more than 4 days after the first yellow fever vaccination. The receptors come from a man younger than 35 who received the YFV17D yellow fever vaccine.

The J gene is TRBJ1-2, the V gene TRBV3-1; D might be TRBD1 (5 bases). This CDR3 contains 13 residues. V was cut by 5 bases and J by 6 bases, with 13 bases left in between. Germline CDR1 reads LGHDT; CDR2 reads YNNKEL (reference sequence). CDR3 in DNA: TGTGCCAGCAGCTTCAGGGCTATTAATGGCTACACCTTC. Its translation: CASSFRAINGYTF. Full variable domain (remainder filled in from reference TRBV3-1 and TRBJ1-2): DTAVSQTPKYLVTQMGNDKSIKCEQNLGHDTMYWYKQDSKKFLKIMFSYNNKELIINETVPNRFSPKSPDKAHLNLHINSLELGDSAVYFCASSFRAINGYTFGSGTRLTVV.

The V and J genes are TRBV4-1 and TRBJ1-1; D remains ambiguous. Between the trimmed V and J ends, which lost 2 bases and 3 bases, there was a span of 10 bases. Germline CDR1 and CDR2: MGHRA and YSYEKL. The CDR3 length is 14 residues. The CDR3 bases are TGCGCCAGCAGCCAAAGGGTTCTGGACACTGAAGCTTTCTTT. Protein product: CASSQRVLDTEAFF.

This clonotype has just a few counts. This chain connects TRBV6-2 or TRBV6-3 to TRBJ1-2; a weak D match, TRBD1 (6 bases). Per the germline V gene, CDR1 is MNHEY and CDR2 is SVGEGT. The length of the CDR3 is 13 residues. V lost 8 bases to trimming and J lost 5 bases, with 15 bases between them. The CDR3 reads CASGIQGLYGYTF. CDR3 DNA sequence: TGTGCCAGCGGAATACAGGGTCTTTATGGCTACACCTTC.

This clonotype was found a few times. The chain links TRBV5-1 to TRBJ2-1; D possibly corresponds to TRBD2 (5 bases). V lost 6 bases to trimming and J lost 4 bases, with 23 bases between them. CDR3 size: 17 residues. Germline V CDR1 and CDR2: SGHRS, YFSETQ. The CDR3 bases are TGCGCCAGCAATCGGGGTACCACCGAGGCTAGGTACAATGAGCAGTTCTTC. This gives the protein CASNRGTTEARYNEQFF.

This clonotype was counted only a few times. J is TRBJ2-2 and V is TRBV6-2 or TRBV6-3; tentatively, D is TRBD1 (6 bases). The CDR3 runs to 12 residues. Between the trimmed V and J ends, which lost 5 bases and 8 bases, there was a span of 9 bases. From germline, CDR1 is MNHEY and CDR2 SVGEGT. DNA for the CDR3: TGTGCCAGCAGTGAGGACAGAGGGGAGCTGTTTTTT. Protein product: CASSEDRGELFF.

The chain employs TRBV5-6 and TRBJ2-1; D gene unclear. Germline CDR1 is SGHDT and CDR2 is YYEEEE. The CDR3 runs 12 residues. V shed 4 bases and J shed 7 bases, with 9 bases lying between them. The CDR3 DNA is TGTGCCAGCAGCGGGTGGGGTAATGAGCAGTTCTTC. Translated, it gives CASSGWGNEQFF.

The CDR3 DNA reads TGCGCCAGCAGCCAAGATCTTGGGGGGAGCTCCTACAATGAGCAGTTCTTC. Translating it yields CASSQDLGGSSYNEQFF. The chain links TRBV4-3 to TRBJ2-1, with D maybe TRBD2 (6 bases). Per germline, CDR1 LGHNA and CDR2 YSLEER. CDR3 length: 17 amino acids. Trimming shortened V by 0 bases and J by 0 bases, and 12 bases separated the two germline ends.

The V call is TRBV24-1, the J call TRBJ2-1; 9 bases are shared with TRBD2. This CDR3 spans 16 amino acids. The germline CDR1 and CDR2 sequences are KGHDR and SFDVKD. V trimming: 3 bases; J trimming: 0 bases; junction bases outside the gene matches: 2. As DNA, the CDR3 is TGTGCCACCAGTGATGCTAGCGGGGACTCCTACAATGAGCAGTTCTTC. This encodes CATSDASGDSYNEQFF.

This chain uses TRBV28 with TRBJ2-7, with D perhaps TRBD2 (5 bases). The germline gives CDR1 MDHEN, CDR2 SYDVKM. Trimming removed 7 bases from V and 0 bases from J, with 10 bases in between. This CDR3 region has 13 residues. The CDR3 sequence is CASKPGISYEQYV. The CDR3 DNA reads TGTGCCAGCAAACCGGGGATCTCCTACGAGCAGTACGTC.

In its sample, this clonotype was seen a few times. V usage is TRBV6-5 and J usage is TRBJ1-5; a possible D gene is TRBD1 (6 bases). The germline V gene encodes CDR1 MNHEY and CDR2 SVGAGI. The CDR3 length is 14 residues. Trimming stripped 2 bases from V and 6 bases from J, with 11 bases between. CDR3 loop: CASSYPRGGQPQHF. CDR3 nucleotide sequence: TGTGCCAGCAGTTACCCCAGGGGAGGTCAGCCCCAGCATTTT.

This clonotype has just a few counts. V and J are TRBV7-2 and TRBJ2-1, with D tentatively TRBD1 or TRBD2 (5 bases each). The CDR3 extends over 13 amino acids. V was shortened by 1 base and J by 9 bases, with 10 bases between the two germline ends. Per the germline V gene, CDR1 is SGHTA and CDR2 is FQGNSA. CDR3 sequence: CASSLGRESEQFF. CDR3 bases: TGTGCCAGCAGCTTAGGCAGGGAGTCTGAGCAGTTCTTC. The variable domain in full, with the rest retrieved from reference TRBV7-2 and TRBJ2-1, is GAGVSQSPSNKVTEKGKDVELRCDPISGHTALYWYRQSLGQGLEFLIYFQGNSAPDKSGLPSDRFSAERTGGSVSTLTIQRTQQEDSAVYLCASSLGRESEQFFGPGTRLTVL.

This clonotype was seen a handful of times. J is TRBJ2-2 and V is TRBV12-5; 7 bases agree with TRBD2. Per the germline V gene, CDR1 is LGHNT and CDR2 is FRNRAP. V trimming: 6 bases; J trimming: 6 bases; junction bases outside the gene matches: 1. The CDR3 has 12 residues. CDR3 nucleotide sequence: TGTGCTAGTGGACGGGGGGCCGGGGAGCTGTTTTTT. It specifies CASGRGAGELFF.

This clonotype was found a few times. This chain uses TRBV24-1 with TRBJ2-3, with TRBD1 identical over 9 bases. Trimming cost V 4 bases and J 5 bases; bases outside gene matches: 9. The CDR3 has 16 residues. The germline CDR1 and CDR2 sequences are KGHDR and SFDVKD. CDR3 in amino acids: CATSDTGTGSIDTQYF. CDR3 DNA sequence: TGTGCCACCAGTGACACCGGGACAGGGTCAATAGATACGCAGTATTTT.

The rearrangement joins TRBV6-1 to TRBJ1-1; D gene uncertain. The CDR3 extends over 14 amino acids. V lost 8 bases and J lost 3, with 16 bases in between. The germline gives CDR1 MNHNS, CDR2 SASEGT. The CDR3 loop reads CASRPGYAYTEAFF. Here the CDR3 DNA reads TGTGCCAGCCGCCCAGGTTATGCGTACACTGAAGCTTTCTTT.

In its sample, this clonotype was seen a few times. The chain couples TRBV7-2 to TRBJ1-2; D ambiguous. The CDR3 runs to 13 residues. Trimming removed 4 bases at V and 10 bases at J, with 16 bases between. Germline V lookup: CDR1 SGHTA, CDR2 FQGNSA. The CDR3 coding sequence is TGTGCCAGCAGCTCTCCTGTACTCCGGGACTACACCTTC. It translates to CASSSPVLRDYTF.

The sample holds a few counts of this clonotype. Here the CDR3 reads CASSLAPSYPYEQYV. The CDR3 DNA reads TGTGCCAGCAGCTTAGCTCCCAGTTATCCCTACGAGCAGTACGTC. The rearrangement links TRBV7-2 to TRBJ2-7; no reliable D call. CDR1 and CDR2 from the germline V gene are SGHTA and FQGNSA. Trimming left V 0 bases short and J 2 bases short, with 11 bases between. The CDR3 has 15 residues.

The chain uses TRBV12-3 or TRBV12-4 and TRBJ1-1; D is possibly TRBD1 (5 bases). V was cut by 4 bases and J by 6 bases, with 18 bases left in between. CDR3 length: 15 residues. CDR3 in amino acids: CASSYSRMGGAEAFF. The CDR3 nucleotides read TGTGCCAGCAGTTATAGTCGAATGGGGGGTGCTGAAGCTTTCTTT.

The chain employs TRBV19 and TRBJ2-1; D could derive from TRBD1 or TRBD2 (5 bases each). CDR3 size: 13 residues. Germline V gene data show CDR1 as LNHDA and CDR2 as SQIVND (reference sequence). V lost 2 bases and J 9 bases, leaving 11 bases between the germline ends. The CDR3 sequence: CASSISSGPEQFF. Written as DNA, the CDR3 is TGTGCCAGTAGTATATCCTCGGGGCCTGAGCAGTTCTTC.

This clonotype has ten or more counts. This chain links TRBV12-3 or TRBV12-4 with TRBJ2-3; TRBD2 aligns across 10 bases. V shed 7 bases and J 7 bases; nucleotides not matched to a gene: 11. This CDR3 spans 15 amino acids. Here the CDR3 DNA reads TGTGCCAGCATTCCCTCTAGCGGGGGCCTATATACGCAGTATTTT. It translates to CASIPSSGGLYTQYF.

The J gene is TRBJ1-4, the V gene TRBV6-1; tentative D call: TRBD1 (6 bases). V was clipped by 3 bases and J by 13 bases, with 21 bases between them. This CDR3 region has 15 residues. CDR1 and CDR2 (germline): MNHNS, SASEGT. As DNA, the CDR3 is TGTGCCAGCAGTGACATGGAGGGGCAGGGGTTTAGACTGTTTTTT. It yields the protein CASSDMEGQGFRLFF.

The CDR3 DNA reads TGCAGTGCTGAGAATCCTAGCGGGGGGGCTACGGGAGAGACCCAGTACTTC. Amino acid sequence: CSAENPSGGATGETQYF. The V call is TRBV20-1, the J call TRBJ2-5; TRBD2 matches 12 bases. Germline assignment: CDR1 DFQATT and CDR2 SNEGSKA (reference sequence). CDR3 length: 17 residues. Trimming took 5 bases from V and 4 from J; bases not matched to a gene: 14.

V gene TRBV12-3 or TRBV12-4 combines with J gene TRBJ1-2; 7 bases line up with TRBD1. V was clipped by 2 bases and J by 4 bases; unmatched bases: 16. The CDR3 spans 18 residues. The CDR3 nucleotides read TGTGCCAGCAGTTTATGGGGTGGTTATCGCAGGGGGGCCTATGGCTACACCTTC. Encoded protein: CASSLWGGYRRGAYGYTF.

This clonotype has a handful of counts. V is TRBV9 and J is TRBJ2-5, with a possible D match to TRBD1 (5 bases). Germline CDR1 is SGDLS and CDR2 is YYNGEE. The length of the CDR3 is 14 residues. V gave up 4 bases and J gave up 2 bases, with 12 bases separating them. The CDR3 protein is CASSFTQVQETQYF. The CDR3 DNA is TGTGCCAGCAGCTTTACACAGGTACAAGAGACCCAGTACTTC.

V is TRBV10-3 and J is TRBJ2-3, with 8 bases that match TRBD1. Trimming removed 10 bases from V and 3 bases from J; junction bases left unmatched: 9. CDR1 is ENHRY and CDR2 is SYGVKD in the germline V gene. CDR3 length equals 14 residues. CDR3 bases: TGTGCCACGAGGGGCGACAGGGGTACAGATACGCAGTATTTT. This codes for CATRGDRGTDTQYF.